A few counts support the clone carrying this T cell receptor beta chain. This CDR3 has 15 amino acids. Germline V gene sequence: CDR1 SEHNR, CDR2 FQNEAQ (reference sequence). Trimming took 10 bases from V and 6 from J; bases not matched to a gene: 17. Vbeta (60) and Jbeta (13) primers were used in the PCR. Here immunoSEQ multiplex PCR was the method, and the copy in TCRdb shows in-frame clones only, minus some. The table includes about 60,000 clones, approximately 75% detected once. This specimen belongs to a study of cytomegalovirus exposure and HLA in healthy donors. The source material was PBMCs. The genes are TRBV7-9 and TRBJ2-7; TRBD2 agrees at 8 bases. The clonotype comes from a woman aged 35 to 49 in good health and CMV-seropositive. In nucleotides, the CDR3 is TGTGCCACCCGTCTTGGCGGGGCCCGGGAGGGCGAGCAGTACTTC. This encodes CATRLGGAREGEQYF.